This T cell receptor (beta chain) was obtained from a study of blood T cell repertoires in COVID-19. The wider study: Spain, Italy and the United States supplied samples that represented acute and convalescent COVID-19. The analysed material was cDNA or gDNA that came from T cells, B-cell-depleted T cells, or PBMCs.

Authors' data handling: For nucleated cells, counts were estimated from reference gene primer amplification. Assay used: immunoSEQ multiplex PCR; TCRdb lists only in-frame clones, some missing. The DNA gave D and trimming, while V, J and clone size come from that table. The sample holds around 270,000 clones, more than 75% seen once. Trimming shortened V by 5 bases and J by 2 bases, and 15 bases separated the two germline ends. CDR1 and CDR2 (germline): LNHDA, SQIVND (reference sequence). This CDR3 is 15 amino acids long. The origin of this receptor is a woman in her fifties or sixties with COVID-19, enrolled during active disease. The sequencing input was peripheral blood. The rearrangement joins TRBV19 to TRBJ1-2; D gene unclear. The CDR3 coding sequence is TGTGCCAGTAGTCCCTATGGAGCAGAAAACTATGGCTACACCTTC. Protein product: CASSPYGAENYGYTF.